What follows are 29 T cell receptor beta chains derived from one specimen sequenced in a study of PD-1 blockade in classical Hodgkin lymphoma. Every patient was affected by relapse after autologous stem cell transplantation, while exposure to brentuximab vedotin was not uniform. The assay was immunoSEQ multiplex PCR, and TCRdb's table has in-frame clones only and misses some. The data contain about 59,000 clones, 90% of them singletons. The specimen was peripheral blood mononuclear cells (PBMCs), collected at baseline. The receptors originated from a human donor with classical Hodgkin lymphoma.

The gene calls are TRBV6-1 and TRBJ2-7; D ambiguous. This CDR3 spans 14 amino acids. V gave up 1 base and J gave up 0 bases, with 7 bases separating them. The germline CDR1 and CDR2 sequences are MNHNS and SASEGT. The CDR3 region has the DNA TGTGCCAGCAGTGAAGTCAGGAGCTCCTACGAGCAGTACTTC. This sequence encodes CASSEVRSSYEQYF.

This sequence joins TRBV5-1 and TRBJ2-1; 11 bases map to TRBD2. Germline CDR1 is SGHRS and CDR2 is YFSETQ. The CDR3 is made up of 18 amino acids. V dropped 0 bases and J dropped 6; count of bases not matched to a gene: 11. The CDR3 reads CASSLGNSGRALFNEQFF. CDR3 coding DNA: TGCGCCAGCAGCTTGGGAAATAGCGGGAGGGCCCTCTTCAATGAGCAGTTCTTC.

The rearrangement links TRBV28 to TRBJ2-5; no reliable D call. The length of the CDR3 is 17 residues. Germline-derived CDR1 and CDR2 are MDHEN and SYDVKM. Between the trimmed V and J ends, which lost 6 bases and 1 base, there was a span of 21 bases. The CDR3 protein is CASSTPDWQKSQETQYF. CDR3 nucleotides: TGTGCCAGCAGCACCCCAGATTGGCAGAAATCCCAAGAGACCCAGTACTTC. The entire variable domain, with the rest obtained from reference TRBV28 and TRBJ2-5, is as follows: DVKVTQSSRYLVKRTGEKVFLECVQDMDHENMFWYRQDPGLGLRLIYFSYDVKMKEKGDIPEGYSVSREKKERFSLILESASTNQTSMYLCASSTPDWQKSQETQYFGPGTRLLVL.

This clone was detected only once. The chain carries TRBV5-1 and TRBJ2-7, with TRBD2 matching over 10 bases. Germline CDR1 and CDR2: SGHRS and YFSETQ. J was trimmed by 4 bases and V by 3 bases; bases with no gene match: 7. The CDR3 has 15 residues. The CDR3 DNA reads TGCGCCAGCAGCTCTGGACTAGCGGCGAATTACGAGCAGTACTTC. This gives the protein CASSSGLAANYEQYF.

V gene TRBV20-1 combines with J gene TRBJ2-7; D is perhaps TRBD2 (5 bases). The germline gives CDR1 DFQATT, CDR2 SNEGSKA (reference sequence). V was shortened by 6 bases and J by 4 bases, with 10 bases between the two germline ends. The CDR3 covers 11 residues. The CDR3 loop is CSALAAYEQYF. The CDR3 DNA reads TGCAGTGCCCTAGCTGCTTACGAGCAGTACTTC.

The rearrangement joins TRBV6-1 to TRBJ1-2; D unresolved. The germline V gene encodes CDR1 MNHNS and CDR2 SASEGT. V was pared by 3 bases and J by 8 bases, with 16 bases between. This CDR3 has 14 amino acids. The CDR3 sequence: CASSESGRFWGYTF. CDR3 bases: TGTGCCAGCAGTGAGAGCGGGCGGTTCTGGGGCTACACCTTC.

The chain recombines TRBV27 with TRBJ2-5, with D perhaps being TRBD1 or TRBD2 (5 bases each). CDR1 is MNHEY and CDR2 is SMNVEV in the germline V gene (reference sequence). The CDR3 has 11 amino acids. Trimming cost V 5 bases and J 9 bases, with 10 bases left between them. The CDR3 DNA reads as TGTGCCAGCAGTGGGGGTGAGGCCCAGTACTTC. Residues: CASSGGEAQYF.

This chain links TRBV7-9 with TRBJ2-7; TRBD1 matches 7 bases. This CDR3 spans 12 amino acids. The germline V gene encodes CDR1 SEHNR and CDR2 FQNEAQ (reference sequence). V shed 5 bases, J shed 4 bases, and the junction held 2 bases outside the gene matches. In DNA form, the CDR3 reads TGTGCCAGCAGCCCGACAGGGTACGAGCAGTACTTC. Protein sequence: CASSPTGYEQYF.

The chain uses TRBV4-2 and TRBJ2-7; D remains unclear. Between the trimmed V and J ends, which lost 0 bases and 4 bases, there was a span of 13 bases. The CDR3 is 15 amino acids. Germline V gene data show CDR1 as LGHNA and CDR2 as YNFKEQ. In nucleotides, the CDR3 is TGTGCCAGCAGCCAAGATACCATCATGGGATACGAGCAGTACTTC. Translating gives CASSQDTIMGYEQYF.

J is TRBJ2-7 and V is TRBV19; 8 bases map to TRBD1. Trimming took 8 bases from V and 0 from J; bases not matched to a gene: 6. The V gene's germline CDR1 is LNHDA and CDR2 SQIVND (reference sequence). The length of the CDR3 is 14 residues. DNA for the CDR3: TGTGCCAGTTCCGGGACAGGAAGCTCCTACGAGCAGTACTTC. It yields the protein CASSGTGSSYEQYF. Variable domain in full (rest from reference TRBV19 and TRBJ2-7): DGGITQSPKYLFRKEGQNVTLSCEQNLNHDAMYWYRQDPGQGLRLIYYSQIVNDFQKGDIAEGYSVSREKKESFPLTVTSAQKNPTAFYLCASSGTGSSYEQYFGPGTRLTVT.

This clone occurred once. This chain joins TRBV4-1 and TRBJ2-5, with 15 bases aligning to TRBD2. The CDR3 has 16 amino acids. CDR1 is MGHRA, CDR2 YSYEKL, per germline. V lost 4 bases and J lost 2; bases outside the gene matches: 2. Here the CDR3 reads CASSRGLAGGQETQYF. Here the CDR3 DNA reads TGCGCCAGCAGCCGCGGACTAGCGGGAGGGCAAGAGACCCAGTACTTC.

V gene TRBV5-1 combines with J gene TRBJ2-5, with 13 bases that match TRBD2. V dropped 5 bases and J dropped 5; count of bases not matched to a gene: 9. Germline values: CDR1 SGHRS, CDR2 YFSETQ. The CDR3 extends over 16 amino acids. This chain's CDR3 is CASSLRWTSGGETQYF. The DNA of the CDR3 is TGCGCCAGCAGTTTACGCTGGACTAGCGGGGGTGAGACCCAGTACTTC.

In DNA form, the CDR3 reads TGTGCCACCAGGGACAGAAGTTGGACTGAAGCTTTCTTT. Translated, it gives CATRDRSWTEAFF. The rearrangement joins TRBV15 to TRBJ1-1; a possible D gene is TRBD1 (6 bases). The germline CDR1 and CDR2 sequences are LNHNV and YYDKDF (reference sequence). CDR3 size: 13 residues. Trimming took 6 bases from V and 5 from J, leaving 13 bases between them.

The V gene is TRBV7-8, the J gene TRBJ2-6; perhaps TRBD1 as D (6 bases). CDR1 is SGHVS, CDR2 FQNEAQ, per germline. This CDR3 is 20 amino acids long. V lost 1 base to trimming and J lost 0 bases, with 19 bases between them. CDR3 sequence: CASSLGTAAGAASGANVLTF. CDR3 coding DNA: TGTGCCAGCAGCTTAGGGACAGCGGCGGGTGCTGCCTCTGGGGCCAACGTCCTGACTTTC.

V and J are TRBV2 and TRBJ2-1; TRBD2 agrees at 9 bases. V trimming: 6 bases; J trimming: 4 bases; junction bases outside the gene matches: 4. This CDR3 is built from 14 residues. Germline CDR1 is SNHLY and CDR2 is FYNNEI. The CDR3 region is CASRIGLAYNEQFF. The CDR3 DNA follows: TGTGCCAGCAGGATAGGACTAGCGTACAATGAGCAGTTCTTC.

The CDR3 region has the DNA TGTGCCTGGAGTGGCTTCAATCAGCCCCAGCATTTT. This sequence encodes CAWSGFNQPQHF. The chain employs TRBV30 and TRBJ1-5, with D unclear. CDR1 and CDR2 from the germline V gene are GTSNPN and SVGIG (reference sequence). Deletions cut 1 base from V and 3 bases from J, with 4 bases between. The CDR3 is made up of 12 amino acids.

The chain recombines TRBV5-8 with TRBJ1-4; D is ambiguous. V was pared by 4 bases and J by 0 bases, with 7 bases between. The CDR3 runs to 14 residues. The V gene's germline CDR1 is SGHTS and CDR2 YDEGEE. The CDR3 DNA reads as TGTGCCAGCAGCCTCCGGGCAACTAATGAAAAACTGTTTTTT. Translating gives CASSLRATNEKLFF.

This clone was observed a single time. The chain links TRBV7-9 to TRBJ2-1; D uncertain. V was pared by 5 bases and J by 10 bases, with 12 bases between. This CDR3 is 12 amino acids long. Germline V gene sequence: CDR1 SEHNR, CDR2 FQNEAQ (reference sequence). CDR3 DNA sequence: TGTGCCAGCAGCCATGTAAACGGGGAGCAGTTCTTC. Protein sequence: CASSHVNGEQFF.

The chain has TRBV5-1 and TRBJ2-3, with 13 bases that match TRBD2. The junction had 8 bases not matched to a gene; V was cut back by 0 bases and J by 1 base. The CDR3 is 19 amino acids. Germline CDR1 reads SGHRS; CDR2 reads YFSETQ. The CDR3 DNA reads TGCGCCAGCAGCTTGGGTTGGACTAGCGGGAGTTTCGGCACAGATACGCAGTATTTT. This gives the protein CASSLGWTSGSFGTDTQYF. The full variable domain, completed using reference TRBV5-1 and TRBJ2-3, is KAGVTQTPRYLIKTRGQQVTLSCSPISGHRSVSWYQQTPGQGLQFLFEYFSETQRNKGNFPGRFSGRQFSNSRSEMNVSTLELGDSALYLCASSLGWTSGSFGTDTQYFGPGTRLTVL.

The chain employs TRBV27 and TRBJ1-1; D is uncertain. Germline V gives CDR1 MNHEY, CDR2 SMNVEV (reference sequence). Trimming took off 6 bases at V and 5 bases at J, with 16 bases between the two ends. This CDR3 comprises 14 residues. CDR3 DNA: TGTGCCAGCAGATTACTAGGCGTCGGGACTGAAGCTTTCTTT. Amino acids: CASRLLGVGTEAFF.

This sequence joins TRBV6-5 and TRBJ1-3; possible D gene TRBD1, 6 bases. The germline V and J ends were trimmed by 4 bases and 8 bases, with 18 bases remaining between them. The CDR3 consists of 15 residues. Germline V gene sequence: CDR1 MNHEY, CDR2 SVGAGI. The chain's CDR3 is CASSSLTGPLYTIYF. CDR3 nucleotides: TGTGCCAGCAGTTCCTTGACAGGACCGTTATACACCATATATTTT.

The chain employs TRBV7-9 and TRBJ2-7; D possibly corresponds to TRBD1 (6 bases). Trimming left V 5 bases short and J 2 bases short, with 19 bases between. Germline V gene data show CDR1 as SEHNR and CDR2 as FQNEAQ (reference sequence). CDR3 length: 16 amino acids. CDR3 nucleotides: TGTGCCAGCAGCCCGACATGGACAGTCTCTCCCTACGAGCAGTACTTC. Translation: CASSPTWTVSPYEQYF.

There are many counts of this clone. The rearrangement uses TRBV29-1 and TRBJ2-5; 9 positions agree with TRBD1. The CDR3 is 15 residues long. Germline V gives CDR1 SQVTM, CDR2 ANQGSEA. Germline trimming cut 2 bases from V and 2 bases from J; bases unmatched to any gene: 6. CDR3 protein: CSVERDRDIQETQYF. The CDR3 DNA follows: TGCAGCGTTGAAAGGGACAGGGACATACAAGAGACCCAGTACTTC.

As for this clone: The sample contains more than one DNA sequence encoding this CDR3. This rearrangement joins TRBV11-1 to TRBJ2-3; D is uncertain. Trimming cost V 1 base and J 0 bases, with 11 bases left between them. The CDR3 runs to 16 residues. The germline V gene has CDR1 SGHAT and CDR2 FQDESV (reference sequence). The CDR3 nucleotides are TGTGCCAGCAGCTTAGGCGACTGGATTAGCACAGATACGCAGTATTTT. As protein: CASSLGDWISTDTQYF.

This chain connects TRBV6-5 to TRBJ2-5, with 8 bases aligning to TRBD2. The CDR3 covers 15 residues. V gave up 5 bases and J gave up 4 bases; unmatched junction bases: 9. Germline values: CDR1 MNHEY, CDR2 SVGAGI. This CDR3 is CASSGFRGGRETQYF. As DNA, the CDR3 is TGTGCCAGCAGTGGGTTTCGGGGGGGCCGAGAGACCCAGTACTTC.

The rearrangement links TRBV7-9 to TRBJ2-7, with 7 bases fitting TRBD1. Germline CDR1 reads SEHNR; CDR2 reads FQNEAQ (reference sequence). V gave up 5 bases and J gave up 3 bases; unmatched junction bases: 7. The CDR3 covers 14 residues. CDR3 loop: CASSPAGTVYEQYF. CDR3 nucleotides: TGTGCCAGCAGCCCAGCCGGGACAGTCTACGAGCAGTACTTC.

This clone appeared a single time. V and J are TRBV28 and TRBJ2-1; tentative D call: TRBD1 (5 bases). V was shortened by 2 bases and J by 4 bases, with 9 bases between the two germline ends. CDR3 length: 14 amino acids. Germline V lookup: CDR1 MDHEN, CDR2 SYDVKM. The CDR3, as DNA: TGTGCCAGCAGTTTAGGCACAGGTTACAATGAGCAGTTCTTC. This codes for CASSLGTGYNEQFF.

The chain joins TRBV28 to TRBJ2-4; D perhaps matches TRBD1 (6 bases). The V end lost 9 bases, the J end lost 1 base, and 19 bases lay between the germline ends. Germline V lookup: CDR1 MDHEN, CDR2 SYDVKM. There are 16 residues in the CDR3. The DNA for the CDR3 is TGTGCCAGTCCCCCGGCCAGGGGTTTGGCCAAAAACATTCAGTACTTC. Translating it yields CASPPARGLAKNIQYF.

V usage is TRBV6-5 and J usage is TRBJ1-2, with D maybe TRBD1 (5 bases). Germline values: CDR1 MNHEY, CDR2 SVGAGI. V was pared by 0 bases and J by 3 bases, with 8 bases between. The CDR3 is 14 amino acids. The CDR3 protein is CASSYSGGDYGYTF. The CDR3 bases are TGTGCCAGCAGTTACTCTGGGGGTGACTATGGCTACACCTTC.